The rows below give T cell receptor beta chains drawn from one sample of a study of beta chain features in type 1 diabetes. Only in-frame clones appear in the TCRdb table, and some are missing; sequencing was by immunoSEQ multiplex PCR. The table has a few hundred thousand clones, 8% to 10% seen once. Sequenced sample: central memory CD4+ T cells from blood. The receptors were gathered from a man aged 30 to 39 with type 1 diabetes. Each CDR3 is given with its conserved first and last residue. A D gene is named only where the DNA matches it firmly. Not all rows give a size; the values are once, few, many and, for expanded clones, a class.

size: -; V: TRBV25-1; D: TRBD1; J: TRBJ1-4; CDR3: CASSTDRAVNEKLFF; DNA: TGTGCCAGCAGTACTGACAGGGCCGTTAATGAAAAACTGTTTTTT
size: -; V: TRBV9; D: -; J: TRBJ2-1; CDR3: CASSVADTYNEQFF; DNA: TGTGCCAGCAGCGTTGCGGATACGTACAATGAGCAGTTCTTC
size: few; V: TRBV30; D: TRBD1; J: TRBJ2-3; CDR3: CAWSAAGTGDTQYF; DNA: TGTGCCTGGAGTGCCGCCGGGACAGGCGATACGCAGTATTTT
size: many; V: TRBV7-2; D: -; J: TRBJ1-3; CDR3: CASSFQASGSGNTIYF; DNA: TGTGCCAGCAGCTTTCAAGCGTCCGGCTCTGGAAACACCATATATTTT
size: few; V: TRBV7-9; D: TRBD2; J: TRBJ2-7; CDR3: CASSFTSGSYEQYF; DNA: TGTGCCAGCAGCTTCACTAGCGGCTCCTACGAGCAGTACTTC
size: few; V: TRBV29-1; D: -; J: TRBJ1-2; CDR3: CSVEQVAGIGYTF; DNA: TGCAGCGTTGAACAAGTGGCAGGGATTGGCTACACCTTC
size: few; V: TRBV11-2; D: -; J: TRBJ1-2; CDR3: CASSSGTAERGYTF; DNA: TGTGCCAGCAGCAGTGGAACGGCGGAGCGTGGCTACACCTTC
size: few; V: TRBV7-9; D: -; J: TRBJ2-7; CDR3: CASSLRVEQYF; DNA: TGTGCCAGCAGCCTCCGGGTCGAGCAGTACTTC
size: -; V: TRBV6-6; D: -; J: TRBJ1-2; CDR3: CASRQIGTGKGYTF; DNA: TGTGCCAGCCGACAAATAGGGACGGGTAAAGGATACACCTTC
size: -; V: TRBV23-1; D: -; J: TRBJ2-3; CDR3: CASSQEGDTQYF; DNA: TGCGCCAGCAGCCAAGAAGGGGATACGCAGTATTTT
size: many; V: TRBV5-4; D: TRBD1; J: TRBJ2-2; CDR3: CASSSTGAAGELFF; DNA: TGTGCCAGCAGCTCGACAGGGGCCGCCGGGGAGCTGTTTTTT
size: few; V: TRBV29-1; D: TRBD1; J: TRBJ1-1; CDR3: CSVEDRVPAEAFF; DNA: TGCAGCGTTGAGGACAGGGTGCCCGCTGAAGCTTTCTTT
size: many; V: TRBV4-2; D: -; J: TRBJ2-4; CDR3: CASSQDAGVASIQYF; DNA: TGTGCCAGCAGCCAAGATGCTGGAGTAGCGAGCATTCAGTACTTC
size: few; V: TRBV5-1; D: TRBD1; J: TRBJ2-3; CDR3: CASSTGQGGDTQYF; DNA: TGCGCCAGCAGCACAGGACAGGGCGGGGATACGCAGTATTTT
size: few; V: TRBV25-1; D: -; J: TRBJ2-2; CDR3: CASSDIAGASNTGELFF; DNA: TGTGCCAGCAGTGATATCGCAGGGGCTTCGAACACCGGGGAGCTGTTTTTT
size: -; V: TRBV7-2; D: -; J: TRBJ2-2; CDR3: CASSFVTGNTGELFF; DNA: TGTGCCAGCAGCTTTGTGACAGGAAACACCGGGGAGCTGTTTTTT
size: many; V: TRBV28; D: -; J: TRBJ2-3; CDR3: CASSLLVSTQYF; DNA: TGTGCCAGCAGTTTATTGGTTTCAACGCAGTATTTT
size: few; V: TRBV5-4; D: TRBD2; J: TRBJ2-2; CDR3: CASSPSSGYTGELFF; DNA: TGTGCCAGCAGCCCGTCTAGCGGATACACCGGGGAGCTGTTTTTT
size: few; V: TRBV20-1; D: -; J: TRBJ2-1; CDR3: CSASSYNEQFF; DNA: TGCAGTGCTAGCAGTTACAATGAGCAGTTCTTC
size: -; V: TRBV19; D: -; J: TRBJ2-7; CDR3: CASSILWQDTYEQYF; DNA: TGTGCCAGTAGTATATTGTGGCAGGATACCTACGAGCAGTACTTC
size: many; V: TRBV15; D: -; J: TRBJ2-7; CDR3: CATRVDTNTYEQYF; DNA: TGTGCCACCAGGGTCGATACGAATACCTACGAGCAGTACTTC
size: few; V: TRBV6-5; D: TRBD2; J: TRBJ2-7; CDR3: CASSALAGGSYEQYF; DNA: TGTGCCAGCAGTGCACTAGCGGGAGGGTCCTACGAGCAGTACTTC
size: few; V: TRBV13; D: -; J: TRBJ2-7; CDR3: CASRDSRGSREQYF; DNA: TGTGCCAGCAGAGATAGTCGGGGGTCGAGGGAGCAGTACTTC
size: -; V: TRBV7-2; D: TRBD2; J: TRBJ2-5; CDR3: CASRRGGARQETQYF; DNA: TGTGCCAGCCGCCGGGGGGGGGCGCGGCAAGAGACCCAGTACTTC
size: few; V: TRBV5-1; D: TRBD1; J: TRBJ1-2; CDR3: CASSTGQGGGYGYTF; DNA: TGCGCCAGCAGCACCGGACAGGGAGGAGGGTATGGCTACACCTTC
size: few; V: TRBV6-5; D: -; J: TRBJ2-1; CDR3: CASRLANSYNEQFF; DNA: TGTGCCAGCAGATTAGCGAACTCCTACAATGAGCAGTTCTTC
size: -; V: TRBV9; D: TRBD1; J: TRBJ1-2; CDR3: CASSVGTGAGGYTF; DNA: TGTGCCAGCAGCGTAGGGACAGGGGCAGGCGGCTACACCTTC
size: -; V: TRBV6-6; D: -; J: TRBJ2-7; CDR3: CAISEAGSREQYF; DNA: TGTGCCATCAGTGAGGCAGGCTCTCGGGAGCAGTACTTC
size: -; V: TRBV7-9; D: -; J: TRBJ1-1; CDR3: CASSLKWGDTEAFF; DNA: TGTGCCAGCAGCTTAAAGTGGGGCGACACTGAAGCTTTCTTT
size: -; V: TRBV6-6; D: -; J: TRBJ2-1; CDR3: CASSRTGDYNEQFF; DNA: TGTGCCAGCAGCCGTACGGGGGACTACAATGAGCAGTTCTTC
size: few; V: TRBV5-1; D: TRBD2; J: TRBJ2-1; CDR3: CASSLAPGLAGYNEQFF; DNA: TGCGCCAGCAGCTTAGCACCGGGACTAGCGGGATACAATGAGCAGTTCTTC
size: few; V: TRBV9; D: -; J: TRBJ2-3; CDR3: CASSVGGFYTDTQYF; DNA: TGTGCCAGCAGCGTAGGAGGATTTTACACAGATACGCAGTATTTT
size: few; V: TRBV29-1; D: -; J: TRBJ2-7; CDR3: CSVEDSSYEQYF; DNA: TGCAGCGTTGAGGACAGTTCCTACGAGCAGTACTTC
size: few; V: TRBV7-2; D: -; J: TRBJ2-7; CDR3: CASSLVGGAQGEQYF; DNA: TGTGCCAGCAGCTTAGTTGGGGGAGCTCAGGGAGAGCAGTACTTC
size: many; V: TRBV2; D: -; J: TRBJ1-4; CDR3: CASSFDEKLFF; DNA: TGTGCCAGCAGTTTCGACGAAAAACTGTTTTTT
size: -; V: TRBV13; D: -; J: TRBJ1-5; CDR3: CASSLRHGGQPQHF; DNA: TGTGCCAGCAGCCTCCGCCACGGAGGGCAGCCCCAGCATTTT
size: many; V: TRBV4-3; D: -; J: TRBJ2-3; CDR3: CASSPGGSADTQYF; DNA: TGCGCCAGCAGCCCCGGAGGGTCTGCCGATACGCAGTATTTT
size: few; V: TRBV6-6; D: -; J: TRBJ2-7; CDR3: CASSKPEAYEQYF; DNA: TGTGCCAGCAGCAAGCCAGAGGCCTACGAGCAGTACTTC
size: few; V: TRBV30; D: -; J: TRBJ2-7; CDR3: CAWSVPGGAEQYF; DNA: TGTGCCTGGAGTGTACCTGGAGGGGCCGAGCAGTACTTC
size: -; V: TRBV5-6; D: -; J: TRBJ2-1; CDR3: CASSLHNEQFF; DNA: TGTGCCAGCAGCTTGCACAATGAGCAGTTCTTC
size: -; V: TRBV5-1; D: TRBD1; J: TRBJ1-1; CDR3: CASSLSPTGQGVAFF; DNA: TGCGCCAGCAGCTTGTCCCCGACGGGACAGGGAGTAGCTTTCTTT
size: -; V: TRBV10-3; D: -; J: TRBJ2-2; CDR3: CAIHGDVETGELFF; DNA: TGTGCCATCCATGGGGATGTGGAGACCGGGGAGCTGTTTTTT
size: few; V: TRBV27; D: TRBD1; J: TRBJ1-2; CDR3: CASSLSYRGSGYTF; DNA: TGTGCCAGCAGTTTATCGTACAGGGGATCTGGCTACACCTTC
size: few; V: TRBV7-3; D: -; J: TRBJ2-4; CDR3: CASSLGALNIQYF; DNA: TGTGCCAGCAGCTTAGGAGCTCTGAACATTCAGTACTTC
size: -; V: TRBV7-9; D: -; J: TRBJ2-7; CDR3: CASSLAFGAGDSYEQYF; DNA: TGTGCCAGCAGCTTAGCGTTTGGGGCAGGCGACTCCTACGAGCAGTACTTC
size: -; V: TRBV30; D: -; J: TRBJ1-2; CDR3: CAWSPGGPWAGYTF; DNA: TGTGCCTGGAGTCCCGGGGGCCCGTGGGCTGGCTACACCTTC
size: few; V: TRBV19; D: -; J: TRBJ1-1; CDR3: CASQSYTEAFF; DNA: TGTGCCAGTCAGTCATACACTGAAGCTTTCTTT
size: -; V: TRBV30; D: -; J: TRBJ2-3; CDR3: CAWTPQFPSTDTQYF; DNA: TGTGCCTGGACCCCACAGTTCCCCTCTACAGATACGCAGTATTTT
size: -; V: TRBV5-1; D: TRBD1; J: TRBJ2-7; CDR3: CASSLVRGTGVYEQYF; DNA: TGCGCCAGCAGCTTGGTAAGGGGGACAGGGGTCTACGAGCAGTACTTC
size: -; V: TRBV5-1; D: TRBD1; J: TRBJ2-1; CDR3: CASSLQTQGANEQFF; DNA: TGCGCCAGCAGCTTGCAAACACAGGGGGCGAATGAGCAGTTCTTC
size: -; V: TRBV7-3; D: TRBD2; J: TRBJ2-1; CDR3: CASSLASGSPNEQFF; DNA: TGTGCCAGCAGCTTAGCTAGCGGGAGTCCCAATGAGCAGTTCTTC
size: -; V: TRBV19; D: -; J: TRBJ2-1; CDR3: CASSTLAWSSYNEQFF; DNA: TGTGCCAGTAGTACATTAGCGTGGAGCTCCTACAATGAGCAGTTCTTC
size: -; V: TRBV5-6; D: -; J: TRBJ1-5; CDR3: CASSGWGMSNQPQHF; DNA: TGTGCCAGCAGTGGTTGGGGAATGAGCAATCAGCCCCAGCATTTT
size: -; V: TRBV28; D: -; J: TRBJ1-1; CDR3: CASARSGKAFF; DNA: TGTGCCAGCGCTCGATCCGGGAAAGCTTTCTTT
size: few; V: TRBV5-1; D: TRBD2; J: TRBJ2-7; CDR3: CASSFGGDSYEQYF; DNA: TGCGCCAGCAGCTTCGGGGGGGACTCCTACGAGCAGTACTTC